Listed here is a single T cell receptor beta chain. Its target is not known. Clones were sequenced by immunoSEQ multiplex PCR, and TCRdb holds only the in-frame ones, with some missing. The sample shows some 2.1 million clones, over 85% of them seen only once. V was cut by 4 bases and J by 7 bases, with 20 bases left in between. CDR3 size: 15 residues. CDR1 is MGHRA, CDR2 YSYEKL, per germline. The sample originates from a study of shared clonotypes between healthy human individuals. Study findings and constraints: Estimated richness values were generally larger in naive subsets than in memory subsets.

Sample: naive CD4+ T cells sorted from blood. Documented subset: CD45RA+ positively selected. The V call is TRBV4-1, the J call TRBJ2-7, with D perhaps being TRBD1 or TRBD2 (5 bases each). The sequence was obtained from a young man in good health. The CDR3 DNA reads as TGCGCCAGCAGCCCCACCGGCGGAAGGGACCGTGAGCAGTACTTC. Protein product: CASSPTGGRDREQYF.